Shown below are 2 T cell receptor beta chains from a single sample sequenced in a study of breast tumors, draining lymph nodes, adjacent tissues. TCRdb processed the multiplex PCR reads anew with MiXCR; each CDR3 protein has one entry. Counted here are tens of thousands of distinct CDR3 sequences, 60% to 75% occurring once; the ten biggest clones make up more than 20%. The source material was tumor-adjacent breast tissue. The receptors here all came from a female donor with breast cancer. Some clones in this sample may be carry-over from other donors' samples.

This clonotype is categorized as medium-sized. This chain uses TRBV5-6 with TRBJ1-2; the D gene is possibly TRBD1 (6 bases). Germline V gives CDR1 SGHDT, CDR2 YYEEEE. The CDR3 covers 14 residues. V was trimmed by 3 bases and J by 1 base, leaving 10 bases between them. The CDR3 nucleotides are TGTGCCAGCAGCTCAGGACAGAGTAACTATGGCTACACCTTC. This encodes CASSSGQSNYGYTF.

The sample holds many counts of this clonotype. The rearrangement links TRBV5-1 to TRBJ1-2; 8 bases agree with TRBD1. The CDR3 runs to 15 residues. Looked up from germline, CDR1 is SGHRS and CDR2 is YFSETQ. The V and J ends lost 4 bases and 2 bases, in that order; junction bases with no gene match: 7. CDR3 nucleotides: TGCGCCAGCAGCCCATGGACAGGGTCAAACTATGGCTACACCTTC. It specifies CASSPWTGSNYGYTF. Variable domain in full (rest from reference TRBV5-1 and TRBJ1-2): KAGVTQTPRYLIKTRGQQVTLSCSPISGHRSVSWYQQTPGQGLQFLFEYFSETQRNKGNFPGRFSGRQFSNSRSEMNVSTLELGDSALYLCASSPWTGSNYGYTFGSGTRLTVV.